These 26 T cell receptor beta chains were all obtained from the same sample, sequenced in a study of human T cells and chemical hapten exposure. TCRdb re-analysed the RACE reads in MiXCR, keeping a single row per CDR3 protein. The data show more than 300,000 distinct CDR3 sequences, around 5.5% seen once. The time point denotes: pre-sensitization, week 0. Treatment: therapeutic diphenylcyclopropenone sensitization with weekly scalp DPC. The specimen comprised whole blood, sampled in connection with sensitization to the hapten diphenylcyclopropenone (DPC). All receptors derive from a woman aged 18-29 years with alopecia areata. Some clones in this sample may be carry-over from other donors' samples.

The CDR3 nucleotides read TGTGCCAGCAGGGACGGGGGCCTCCATGAAAGGGGCCGCAATCAGCCCCAGCATTTT. This codes for CASRDGGLHERGRNQPQHF. The rearrangement uses TRBV7-2 and TRBJ1-5; a possible D gene is TRBD1 (6 bases). The CDR3 spans 19 residues. V was clipped by 6 bases and J by 2 bases, with 26 bases between them. Germline loops: CDR1 SGHTA, CDR2 FQGNSA. Based on the CDR3 plus reference TRBV7-2 and TRBJ1-5, the full variable domain is GAGVSQSPSNKVTEKGKDVELRCDPISGHTALYWYRQSLGQGLEFLIYFQGNSAPDKSGLPSDRFSAERTGGSVSTLTIQRTQQEDSAVYLCASRDGGLHERGRNQPQHFGDGTRLSIL.

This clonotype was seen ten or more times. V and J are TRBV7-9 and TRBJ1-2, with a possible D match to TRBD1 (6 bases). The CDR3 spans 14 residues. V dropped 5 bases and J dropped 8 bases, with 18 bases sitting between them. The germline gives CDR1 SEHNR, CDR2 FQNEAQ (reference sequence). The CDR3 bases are TGTGCCAGCAGCCACAGACAGGATAATGTCGGCTACACCTTC. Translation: CASSHRQDNVGYTF.

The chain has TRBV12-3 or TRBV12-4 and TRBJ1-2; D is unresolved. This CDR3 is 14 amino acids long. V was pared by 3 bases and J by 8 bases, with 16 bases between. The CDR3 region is CASSLSPRTQGYTF. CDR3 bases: TGTGCCAGCAGTTTGTCCCCGAGGACTCAAGGCTACACCTTC.

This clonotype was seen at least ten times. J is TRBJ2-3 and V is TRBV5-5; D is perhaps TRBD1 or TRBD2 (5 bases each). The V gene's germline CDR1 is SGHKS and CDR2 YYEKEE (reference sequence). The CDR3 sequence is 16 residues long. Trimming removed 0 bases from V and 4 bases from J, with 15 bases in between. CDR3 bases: TGTGCCAGCAGCTTGGATGGCACAATGGGGGCAGATACGCAGTATTTT. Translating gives CASSLDGTMGADTQYF.

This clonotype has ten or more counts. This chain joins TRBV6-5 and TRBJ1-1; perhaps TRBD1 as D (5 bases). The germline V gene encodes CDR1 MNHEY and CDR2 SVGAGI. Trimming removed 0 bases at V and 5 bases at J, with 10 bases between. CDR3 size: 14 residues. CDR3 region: CASSYSPGGTEAFF. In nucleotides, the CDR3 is TGTGCCAGCAGTTACTCGCCGGGGGGGACTGAAGCTTTCTTT.

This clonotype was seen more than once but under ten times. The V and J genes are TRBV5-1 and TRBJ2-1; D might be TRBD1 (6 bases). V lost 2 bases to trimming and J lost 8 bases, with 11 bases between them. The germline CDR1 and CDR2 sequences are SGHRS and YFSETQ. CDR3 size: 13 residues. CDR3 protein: CASSLQGSDEQFF. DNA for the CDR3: TGCGCCAGCAGCTTACAGGGTAGCGATGAGCAGTTCTTC. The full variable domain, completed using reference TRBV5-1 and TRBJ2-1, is KAGVTQTPRYLIKTRGQQVTLSCSPISGHRSVSWYQQTPGQGLQFLFEYFSETQRNKGNFPGRFSGRQFSNSRSEMNVSTLELGDSALYLCASSLQGSDEQFFGPGTRLTVL.

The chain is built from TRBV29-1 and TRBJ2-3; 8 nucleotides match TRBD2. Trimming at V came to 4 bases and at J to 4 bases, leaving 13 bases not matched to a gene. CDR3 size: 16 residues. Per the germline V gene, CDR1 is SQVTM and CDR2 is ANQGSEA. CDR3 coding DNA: TGCAGCGTTGGGTACGGGGGGGCCGGATTGGCAGATACGCAGTATTTT. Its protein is CSVGYGGAGLADTQYF.

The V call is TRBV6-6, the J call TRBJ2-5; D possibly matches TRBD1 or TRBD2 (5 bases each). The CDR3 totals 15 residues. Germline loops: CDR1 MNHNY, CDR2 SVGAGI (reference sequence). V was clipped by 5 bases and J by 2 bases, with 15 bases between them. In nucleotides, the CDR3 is TGTGCCAGCAGTAGCGTAGAGGGGCGGCAAGAGACCCAGTACTTC. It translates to CASSSVEGRQETQYF.

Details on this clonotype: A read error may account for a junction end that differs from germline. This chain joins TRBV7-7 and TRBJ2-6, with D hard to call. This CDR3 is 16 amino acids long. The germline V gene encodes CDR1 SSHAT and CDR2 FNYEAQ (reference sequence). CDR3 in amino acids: CASSRAWSSGANVLTF. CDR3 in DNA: TGTGCTAGCAGCCGGGCCTGGAGCTCTGGGGCCAACGTCCTGACTTTC.

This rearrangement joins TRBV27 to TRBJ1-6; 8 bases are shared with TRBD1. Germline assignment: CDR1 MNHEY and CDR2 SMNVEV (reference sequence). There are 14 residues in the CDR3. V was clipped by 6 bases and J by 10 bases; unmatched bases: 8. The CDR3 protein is CASSQDRVKSPLHF. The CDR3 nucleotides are TGTGCCAGCAGCCAGGACAGGGTGAAGTCACCCCTCCACTTT.

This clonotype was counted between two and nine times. The CDR3 sequence is CSAVTGGASSYGYTF. CDR3 nucleotides: TGCAGTGCTGTGACAGGGGGCGCTTCATCGTATGGCTACACCTTC. The V call is TRBV20-1, the J call TRBJ1-2; 10 bases fit TRBD1. CDR1 and CDR2 from the germline V gene are DFQATT and SNEGSKA (reference sequence). The CDR3 extends over 15 amino acids. The trim removed 5 bases at V and 5 bases at J, leaving 11 bases unmatched.

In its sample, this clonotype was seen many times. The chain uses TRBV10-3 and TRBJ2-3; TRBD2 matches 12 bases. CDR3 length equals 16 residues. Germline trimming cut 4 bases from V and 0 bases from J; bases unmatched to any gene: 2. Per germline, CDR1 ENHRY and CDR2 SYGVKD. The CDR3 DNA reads TGTGCCATCAGTGTCGGACTAGCGGGGAGCACAGATACGCAGTATTTT. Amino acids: CAISVGLAGSTDTQYF.

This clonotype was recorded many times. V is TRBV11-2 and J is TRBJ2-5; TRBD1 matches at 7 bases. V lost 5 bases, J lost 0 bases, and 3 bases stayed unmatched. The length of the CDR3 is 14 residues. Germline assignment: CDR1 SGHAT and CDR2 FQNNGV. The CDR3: CASSPGTDQETQYF. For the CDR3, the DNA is TGTGCCAGCAGCCCTGGGACAGACCAAGAGACCCAGTACTTC.

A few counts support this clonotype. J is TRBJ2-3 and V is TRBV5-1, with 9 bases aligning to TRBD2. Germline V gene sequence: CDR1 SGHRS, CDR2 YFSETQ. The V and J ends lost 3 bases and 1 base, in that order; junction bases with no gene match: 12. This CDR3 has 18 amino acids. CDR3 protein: CASSSPWVAGAGTDTQYF. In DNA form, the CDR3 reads TGCGCCAGCAGCTCCCCCTGGGTAGCGGGGGCCGGCACAGATACGCAGTATTTT.

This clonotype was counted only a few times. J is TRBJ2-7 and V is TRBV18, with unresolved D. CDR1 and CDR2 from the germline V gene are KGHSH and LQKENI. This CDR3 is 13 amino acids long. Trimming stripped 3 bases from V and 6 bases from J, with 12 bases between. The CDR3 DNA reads TGTGCCAGCTCACCTGGGTCTGGCCCCGAGCAGTACTTC. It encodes CASSPGSGPEQYF.

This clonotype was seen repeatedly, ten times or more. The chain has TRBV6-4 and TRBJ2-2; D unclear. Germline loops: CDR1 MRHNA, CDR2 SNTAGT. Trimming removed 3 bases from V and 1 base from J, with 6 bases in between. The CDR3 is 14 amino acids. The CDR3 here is CASSDSQNTGELFF. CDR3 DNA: TGTGCCAGCAGTGATTCACAGAACACCGGGGAGCTGTTTTTT.

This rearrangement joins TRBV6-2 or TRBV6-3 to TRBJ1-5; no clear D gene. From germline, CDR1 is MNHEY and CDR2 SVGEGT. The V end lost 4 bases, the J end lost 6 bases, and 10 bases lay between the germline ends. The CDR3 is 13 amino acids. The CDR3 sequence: CASSSGRLQPQHF. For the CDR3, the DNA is TGTGCCAGCAGTTCCGGTCGGCTTCAGCCCCAGCATTTT.

CDR3 residues: CASRKQGFNYGYTF. The CDR3 coding sequence is TGTGCCAGCAGGAAACAGGGTTTCAACTATGGCTACACCTTC. The chain carries TRBV2 and TRBJ1-2, with D possibly TRBD1 on 6 matching bases. The CDR3 extends over 14 amino acids. V gave up 6 bases and J gave up 2 bases, with 13 bases separating them. Germline-derived CDR1 and CDR2 are SNHLY and FYNNEI.

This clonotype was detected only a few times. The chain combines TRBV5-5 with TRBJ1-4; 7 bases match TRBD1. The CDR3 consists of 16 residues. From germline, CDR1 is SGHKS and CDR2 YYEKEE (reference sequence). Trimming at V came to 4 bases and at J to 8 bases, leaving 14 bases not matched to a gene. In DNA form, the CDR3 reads TGTGCCAGCAGCACTGTTCGACAGGGCCTAGGCGAAAAACTGTTTTTT. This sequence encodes CASSTVRQGLGEKLFF.

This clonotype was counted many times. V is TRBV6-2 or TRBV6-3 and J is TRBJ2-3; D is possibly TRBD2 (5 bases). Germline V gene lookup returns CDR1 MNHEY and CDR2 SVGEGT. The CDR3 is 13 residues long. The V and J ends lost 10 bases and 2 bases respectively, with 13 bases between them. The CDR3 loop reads CAKRREDTDTQYF. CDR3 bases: TGTGCCAAGCGTCGGGAAGACACAGATACGCAGTATTTT.

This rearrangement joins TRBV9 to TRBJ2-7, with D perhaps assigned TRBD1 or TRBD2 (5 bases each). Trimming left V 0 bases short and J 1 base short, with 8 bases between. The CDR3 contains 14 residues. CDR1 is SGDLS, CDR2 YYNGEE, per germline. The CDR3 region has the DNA TGTGCCAGCAGCGTAGGTGAGGGGTCCTACGAGCAGTACTTC. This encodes CASSVGEGSYEQYF.

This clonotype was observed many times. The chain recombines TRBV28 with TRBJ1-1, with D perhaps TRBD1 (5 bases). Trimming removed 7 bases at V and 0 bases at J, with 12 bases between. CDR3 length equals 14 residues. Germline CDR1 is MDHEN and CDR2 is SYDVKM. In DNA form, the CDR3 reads TGTGCCAGCATCCCGGACATAATGAACACTGAAGCTTTCTTT. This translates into CASIPDIMNTEAFF.

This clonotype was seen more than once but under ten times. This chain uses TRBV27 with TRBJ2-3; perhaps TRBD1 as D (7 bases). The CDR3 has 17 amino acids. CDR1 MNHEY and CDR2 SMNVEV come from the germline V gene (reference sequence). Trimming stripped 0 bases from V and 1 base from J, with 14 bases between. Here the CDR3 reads CASSLSGGGVGTDTQYF. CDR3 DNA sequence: TGTGCCAGCAGTTTATCAGGAGGGGGCGTTGGCACAGATACGCAGTATTTT.

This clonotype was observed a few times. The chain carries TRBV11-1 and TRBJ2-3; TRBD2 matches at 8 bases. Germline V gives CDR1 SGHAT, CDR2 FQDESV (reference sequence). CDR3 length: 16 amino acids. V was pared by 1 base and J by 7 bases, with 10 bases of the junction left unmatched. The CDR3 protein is CASSLEIGLAEYTQYF. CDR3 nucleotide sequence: TGTGCCAGCAGCTTAGAAATAGGACTAGCTGAATATACGCAGTATTTT. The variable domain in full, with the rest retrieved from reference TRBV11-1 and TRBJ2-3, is EAEVAQSPRYKITEKSQAVAFWCDPISGHATLYWYRQILGQGPELLVQFQDESVVDDSQLPKDRFSAERLKGVDSTLKIQPAELGDSAMYLCASSLEIGLAEYTQYFGPGTRLTVL.

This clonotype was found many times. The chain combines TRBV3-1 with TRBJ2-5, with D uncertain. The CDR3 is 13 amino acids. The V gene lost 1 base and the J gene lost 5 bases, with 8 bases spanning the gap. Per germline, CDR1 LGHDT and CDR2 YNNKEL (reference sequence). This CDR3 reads CASSQGPVETQYF. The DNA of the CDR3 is TGTGCCAGCAGCCAAGGCCCCGTGGAGACCCAGTACTTC.

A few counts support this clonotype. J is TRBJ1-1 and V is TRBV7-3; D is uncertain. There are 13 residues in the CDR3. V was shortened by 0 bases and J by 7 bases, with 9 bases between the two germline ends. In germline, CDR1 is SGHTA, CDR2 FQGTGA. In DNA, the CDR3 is TGTGCCAGCAGCTTAACTCCGAGAAATGAAGCTTTCTTT. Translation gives CASSLTPRNEAFF.